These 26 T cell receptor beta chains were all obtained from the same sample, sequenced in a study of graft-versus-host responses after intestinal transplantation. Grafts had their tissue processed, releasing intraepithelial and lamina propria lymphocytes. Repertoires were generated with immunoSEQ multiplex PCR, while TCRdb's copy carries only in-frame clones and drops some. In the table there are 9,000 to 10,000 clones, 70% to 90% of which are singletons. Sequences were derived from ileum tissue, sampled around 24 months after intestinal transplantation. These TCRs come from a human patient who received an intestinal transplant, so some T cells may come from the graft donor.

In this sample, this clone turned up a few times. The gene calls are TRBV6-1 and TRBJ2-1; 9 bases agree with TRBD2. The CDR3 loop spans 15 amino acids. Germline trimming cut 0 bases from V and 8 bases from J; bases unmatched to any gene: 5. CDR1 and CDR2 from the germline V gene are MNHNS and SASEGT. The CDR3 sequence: CASSEAHSGSHEQFF. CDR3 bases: TGTGCCAGCAGTGAAGCGCATAGCGGGAGCCATGAGCAGTTCTTC.

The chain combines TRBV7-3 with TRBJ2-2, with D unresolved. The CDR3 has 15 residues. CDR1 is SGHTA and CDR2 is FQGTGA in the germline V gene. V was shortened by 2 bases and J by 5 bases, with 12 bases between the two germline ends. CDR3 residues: CASSLSAAVTGELFF. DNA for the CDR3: TGTGCCAGCAGCTTATCGGCAGCCGTAACCGGGGAGCTGTTTTTT.

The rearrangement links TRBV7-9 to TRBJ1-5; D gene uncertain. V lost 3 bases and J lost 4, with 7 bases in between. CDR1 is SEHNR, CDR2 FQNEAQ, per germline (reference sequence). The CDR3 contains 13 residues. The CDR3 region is CASSFGDNQPQHF. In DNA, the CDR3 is TGTGCCAGCAGCTTTGGGGATAATCAGCCCCAGCATTTT.

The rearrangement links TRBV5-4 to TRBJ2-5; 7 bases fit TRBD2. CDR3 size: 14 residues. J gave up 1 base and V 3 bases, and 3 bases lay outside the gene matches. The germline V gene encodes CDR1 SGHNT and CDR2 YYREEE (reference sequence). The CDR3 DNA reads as TGTGCCAGCAGCTGGGAGCGGGGCCAAGAGACCCAGTACTTC. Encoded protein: CASSWERGQETQYF.

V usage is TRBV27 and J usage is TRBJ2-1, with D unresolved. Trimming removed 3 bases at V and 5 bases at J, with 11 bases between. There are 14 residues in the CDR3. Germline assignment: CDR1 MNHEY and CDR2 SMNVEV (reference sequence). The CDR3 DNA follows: TGTGCCAGCAGTTTGGGCGTCTACAACAATGAGCAGTTCTTC. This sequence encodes CASSLGVYNNEQFF.

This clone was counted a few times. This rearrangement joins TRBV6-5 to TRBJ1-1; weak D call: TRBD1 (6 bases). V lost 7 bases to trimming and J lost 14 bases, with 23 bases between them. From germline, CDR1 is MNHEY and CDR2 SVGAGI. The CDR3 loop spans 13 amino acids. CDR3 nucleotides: TGTGCCAGCACCGTCCCGGGACACCCCACGAGCTTCTTT. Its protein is CASTVPGHPTSFF.

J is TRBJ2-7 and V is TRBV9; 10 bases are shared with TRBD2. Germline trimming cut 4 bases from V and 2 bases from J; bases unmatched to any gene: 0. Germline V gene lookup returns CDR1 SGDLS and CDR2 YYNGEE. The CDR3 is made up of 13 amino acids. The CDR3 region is CASSTSGTYEQYF. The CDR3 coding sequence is TGTGCCAGCAGCACTAGCGGGACCTACGAGCAGTACTTC.

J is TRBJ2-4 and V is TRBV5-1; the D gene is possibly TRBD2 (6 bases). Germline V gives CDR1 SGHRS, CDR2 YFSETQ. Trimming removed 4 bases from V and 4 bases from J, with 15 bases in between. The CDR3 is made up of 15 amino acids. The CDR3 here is CASSPIGGVKNIQYF. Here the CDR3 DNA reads TGCGCCAGCAGCCCTATCGGGGGAGTTAAAAACATTCAGTACTTC.

The CDR3 DNA follows: TGTGCCAGCAGTTCCGGGATTGAGCAGTTCTTC. This encodes CASSSGIEQFF. The chain recombines TRBV6-8 with TRBJ2-1; D might be TRBD2 (5 bases). V was trimmed by 4 bases and J by 9 bases, leaving 7 bases between them. CDR1 and CDR2 (germline): MNHGY, SAAAGT. The CDR3 contains 11 residues.

The CDR3 bases are TGTGCCATCAGCGGGACAGGGAACACTGAAGCTTTCTTT. Translation gives CAISGTGNTEAFF. The genes are TRBV10-3 and TRBJ1-1; 8 bases line up with TRBD1. V lost 6 bases and J lost 1; bases outside the gene matches: 1. Germline CDR1 ENHRY, CDR2 SYGVKD. CDR3 length equals 13 residues.

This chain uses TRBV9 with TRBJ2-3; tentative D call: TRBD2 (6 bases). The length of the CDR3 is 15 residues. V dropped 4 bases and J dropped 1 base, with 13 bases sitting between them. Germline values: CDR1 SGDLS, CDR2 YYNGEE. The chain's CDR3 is CASSSGLAGTDTQYF. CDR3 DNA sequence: TGTGCCAGCAGCTCGGGACTCGCCGGCACAGATACGCAGTATTTT.

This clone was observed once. The CDR3 loop reads CASSDPGSGPPNLGTQYF. DNA for the CDR3: TGTGCCAGCAGTGACCCAGGGTCGGGGCCCCCCAATCTCGGGACCCAGTACTTC. This chain joins TRBV6-4 and TRBJ2-5; D tentatively fits TRBD1 or TRBD2 (5 bases each). The CDR3 extends over 18 amino acids. Germline V gives CDR1 MRHNA, CDR2 SNTAGT. V was trimmed by 2 bases and J by 7 bases, leaving 26 bases between them.

CDR3 in amino acids: CASVPINADEQYF. DNA for the CDR3: TGTGCCAGCGTGCCTATTAACGCCGACGAGCAGTACTTC. This sequence joins TRBV2 and TRBJ2-7; D remains unclear. Germline CDR1 SNHLY, CDR2 FYNNEI. Trimming left V 8 bases short and J 5 bases short, with 16 bases between. There are 13 residues in the CDR3.

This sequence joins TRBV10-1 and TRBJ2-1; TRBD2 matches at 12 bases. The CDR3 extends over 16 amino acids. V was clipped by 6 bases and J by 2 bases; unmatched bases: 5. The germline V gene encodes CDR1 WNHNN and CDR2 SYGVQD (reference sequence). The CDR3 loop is CASSVGTSGPYNEQFF. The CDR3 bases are TGCGCCAGCAGCGTCGGGACTAGCGGGCCCTACAATGAGCAGTTCTTC.

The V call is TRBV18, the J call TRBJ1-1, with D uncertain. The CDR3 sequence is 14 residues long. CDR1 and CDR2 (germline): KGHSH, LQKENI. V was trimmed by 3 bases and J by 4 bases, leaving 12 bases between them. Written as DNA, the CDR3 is TGTGCCAGCTCACCTGAGAACACCGGCACTGAAGCTTTCTTT. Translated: CASSPENTGTEAFF.

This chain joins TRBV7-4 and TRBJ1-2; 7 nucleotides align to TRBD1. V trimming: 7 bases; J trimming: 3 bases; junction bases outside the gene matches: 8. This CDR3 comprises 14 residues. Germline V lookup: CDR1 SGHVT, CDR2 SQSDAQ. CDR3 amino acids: CASKQQGTDYGYTF. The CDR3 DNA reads TGTGCCAGCAAACAACAGGGGACGGACTATGGCTACACCTTC.

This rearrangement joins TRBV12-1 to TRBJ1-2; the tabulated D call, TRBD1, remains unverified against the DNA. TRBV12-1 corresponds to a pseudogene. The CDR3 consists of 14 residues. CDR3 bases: TGTGCCAGCAGCTTTAATACAGGGAGCTATGGCTACACCTTC. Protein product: CASSFNTGSYGYTF.

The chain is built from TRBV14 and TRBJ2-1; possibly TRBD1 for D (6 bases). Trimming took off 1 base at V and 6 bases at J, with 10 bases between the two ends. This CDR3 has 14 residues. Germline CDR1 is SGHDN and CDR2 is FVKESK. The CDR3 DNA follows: TGTGCCAGCAGCCAAGGGACAGCTATCAATGAGCAGTTCTTC. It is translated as CASSQGTAINEQFF.

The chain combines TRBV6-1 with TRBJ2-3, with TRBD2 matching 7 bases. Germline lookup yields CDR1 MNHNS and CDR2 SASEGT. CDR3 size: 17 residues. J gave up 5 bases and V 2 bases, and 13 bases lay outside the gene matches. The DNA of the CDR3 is TGTGCCAGCAGTGAATGGGGGGGAGGGCGTCTGGGAGATACGCAGTATTTT. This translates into CASSEWGGGRLGDTQYF.

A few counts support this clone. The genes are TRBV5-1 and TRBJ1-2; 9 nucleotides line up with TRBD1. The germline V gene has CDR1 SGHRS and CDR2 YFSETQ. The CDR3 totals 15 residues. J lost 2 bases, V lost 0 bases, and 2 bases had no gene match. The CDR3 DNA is TGCGCCAGCAGCTTGGGGACAGGGGCAAACTATGGCTACACCTTC. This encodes CASSLGTGANYGYTF.

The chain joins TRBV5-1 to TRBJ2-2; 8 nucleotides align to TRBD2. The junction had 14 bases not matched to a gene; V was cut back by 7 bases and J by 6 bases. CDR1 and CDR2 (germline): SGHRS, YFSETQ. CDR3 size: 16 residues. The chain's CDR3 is CASGRLRGGDSGELFF. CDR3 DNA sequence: TGCGCCAGCGGGCGACTCCGGGGGGGTGACTCCGGGGAGCTGTTTTTT.

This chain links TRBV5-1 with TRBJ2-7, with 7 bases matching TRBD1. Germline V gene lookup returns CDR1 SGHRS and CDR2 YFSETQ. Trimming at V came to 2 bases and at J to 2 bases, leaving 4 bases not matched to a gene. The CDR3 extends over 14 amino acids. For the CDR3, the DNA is TGCGCCAGCAGCTTCGGGGACAGAGCCTACGAGCAGTACTTC. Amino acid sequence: CASSFGDRAYEQYF.

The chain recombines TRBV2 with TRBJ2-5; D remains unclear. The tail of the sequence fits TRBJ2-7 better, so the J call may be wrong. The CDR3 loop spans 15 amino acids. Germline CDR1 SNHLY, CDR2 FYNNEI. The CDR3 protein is CASRRTLSDHHEQYF. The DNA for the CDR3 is TGTGCCAGCAGGCGGACCCTAAGCGACCACCACGAGCAGTACTTC.

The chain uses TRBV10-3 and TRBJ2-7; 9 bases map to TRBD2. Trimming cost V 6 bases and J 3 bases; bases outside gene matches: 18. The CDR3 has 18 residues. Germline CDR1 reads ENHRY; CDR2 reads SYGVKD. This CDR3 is CAISTGTFRASGIYEQYF. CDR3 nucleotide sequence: TGTGCCATCAGCACCGGGACCTTCAGGGCTAGCGGGATCTACGAGCAGTACTTC.

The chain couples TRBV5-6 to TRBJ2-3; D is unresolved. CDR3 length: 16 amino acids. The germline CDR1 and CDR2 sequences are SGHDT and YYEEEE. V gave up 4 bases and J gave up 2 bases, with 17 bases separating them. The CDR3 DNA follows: TGTGCCAGCAGCATATCAGCCCAGCGATTCACAGATACGCAGTATTTT. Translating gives CASSISAQRFTDTQYF.

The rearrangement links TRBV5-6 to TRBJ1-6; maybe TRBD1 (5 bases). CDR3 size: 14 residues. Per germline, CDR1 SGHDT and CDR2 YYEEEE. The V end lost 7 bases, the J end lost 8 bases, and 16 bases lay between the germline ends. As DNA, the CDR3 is TGTGCCAGCGGTTGGCAGGGTCGGGATTCACCCCTCCACTTT. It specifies CASGWQGRDSPLHF.